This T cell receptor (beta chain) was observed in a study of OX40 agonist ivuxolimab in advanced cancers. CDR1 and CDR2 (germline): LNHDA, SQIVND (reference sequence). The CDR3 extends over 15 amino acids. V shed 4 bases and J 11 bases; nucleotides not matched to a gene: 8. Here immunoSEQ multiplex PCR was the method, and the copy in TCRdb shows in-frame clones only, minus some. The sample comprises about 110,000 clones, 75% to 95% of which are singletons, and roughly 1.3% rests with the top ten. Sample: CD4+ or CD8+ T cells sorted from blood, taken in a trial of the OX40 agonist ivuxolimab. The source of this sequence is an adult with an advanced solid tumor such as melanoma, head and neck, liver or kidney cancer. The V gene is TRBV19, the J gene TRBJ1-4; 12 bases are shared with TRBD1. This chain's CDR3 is CASSTTGTGGVKLFF. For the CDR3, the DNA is TGTGCCAGTAGTACTACCGGGACAGGGGGCGTCAAACTGTTTTTT.